The 25 T cell receptor beta chains reported below all come from one sample, sequenced in a study of blood T cell repertoires in COVID-19. Sequencing was performed with immunoSEQ multiplex PCR; in TCRdb, only in-frame clones are kept and a portion is missing. The sample has some 250,000 clones, approximately 91% seen once. The source material was peripheral blood. These TCRs come from a human donor in a cohort sampled during active COVID-19.

The J gene is TRBJ2-2, the V gene TRBV18; TRBD1 matches 8 bases. Germline CDR1 and CDR2: KGHSH and LQKENI. The CDR3 runs to 13 residues. V was clipped by 6 bases and J by 6 bases; unmatched bases: 3. CDR3 in amino acids: CASSPDRAGELFF. The CDR3, as DNA: TGTGCCAGCTCGCCGGACAGGGCCGGGGAGCTGTTTTTT. Combining the CDR3 with reference TRBV18 and TRBJ2-2 gives the whole variable domain NAGVMQNPRHLVRRRGQEARLRCSPMKGHSHVYWYRQLPEEGLKFMVYLQKENIIDESGMPKERFSAEFPKEGPSILRIQQVVRGDSAAYFCASSPDRAGELFFGEGSRLTVL.

The rearrangement uses TRBV4-3 and TRBJ2-5; 8 bases agree with TRBD2. The V gene end was trimmed by 4 bases and the J gene end by 5 bases; junction bases not matched to a gene: 12. The germline V gene has CDR1 LGHNA and CDR2 YSLEER. The CDR3 runs 16 residues. CDR3 in DNA: TGCGCCAGCAGCCCTATTTCCAGCGGGGGAGGGGAGACCCAGTACTTC. This sequence encodes CASSPISSGGGETQYF.

The chain has TRBV4-3 and TRBJ2-3, with D maybe TRBD2 (7 bases). The V gene's germline CDR1 is LGHNA and CDR2 YSLEER. V lost 0 bases and J lost 0, with 19 bases in between. The CDR3 has 19 residues. In nucleotides, the CDR3 is TGCGCCAGCAGCCAAGACCCCCCGTTAAGGGGGGGTAGCACAGATACGCAGTATTTT. Protein sequence: CASSQDPPLRGGSTDTQYF.

J is TRBJ2-7 and V is TRBV15; D may be TRBD1 (6 bases). Trimming removed 2 bases at V and 0 bases at J, with 11 bases between. CDR1 and CDR2 (germline): LNHNV, YYDKDF (reference sequence). This CDR3 comprises 15 residues. The CDR3 region is CATSRLQGYSYEQYF. The CDR3 DNA reads TGTGCCACCAGCAGACTACAGGGCTACTCCTACGAGCAGTACTTC.

This clone has a handful of counts. The chain carries TRBV19 and TRBJ1-2; no clear D. Per germline, CDR1 LNHDA and CDR2 SQIVND (reference sequence). There are 13 residues in the CDR3. The V and J ends lost 8 bases and 8 bases respectively, with 18 bases between them. The CDR3 bases are TGTGCCAGTGGAGGCGGTGCTTCTGGGGGCTACACCTTC. Protein: CASGGGASGGYTF.

This clone turned up a few times. The CDR3 DNA sequence: TGTGCCAGCAGCGTAGGACAGGGGGGTGGCTACGAGCAGTACTTC. Its translation is CASSVGQGGGYEQYF. The V and J genes are TRBV9 and TRBJ2-7; 9 bases are shared with TRBD1. This CDR3 spans 15 amino acids. V was clipped by 0 bases and J by 3 bases; unmatched bases: 4. Germline V gives CDR1 SGDLS, CDR2 YYNGEE.

This clone showed up just once. This chain joins TRBV9 and TRBJ2-2; D is perhaps TRBD1 (7 bases). From germline, CDR1 is SGDLS and CDR2 YYNGEE. The germline V and J ends were trimmed by 4 bases and 5 bases, with 24 bases remaining between them. This CDR3 has 18 amino acids. CDR3 sequence: CASSTRQGRGFETGELFF. The CDR3 coding sequence is TGTGCCAGCAGCACGCGACAGGGACGGGGGTTTGAAACCGGGGAGCTGTTTTTT.

The chain recombines TRBV6-2 or TRBV6-3 with TRBJ2-1, with TRBD2 matching 14 bases. This CDR3 is 20 amino acids long. J lost 8 bases, V lost 6 bases, and 21 bases had no gene match. The germline CDR1 and CDR2 sequences are MNHEY and SVGEGT. The DNA for the CDR3 is TGTGCCAGCAGCCTAACCATTTTTATTCGACTAGCGGGAGGGCGGGATGAGCAGTTCTTC. Translating it yields CASSLTIFIRLAGGRDEQFF.

The chain recombines TRBV4-1 with TRBJ2-7, with 9 bases matching TRBD2. This CDR3 has 15 residues. The V segment lost 1 base and the J segment 6 bases; nucleotides outside the gene matches: 7. CDR1 and CDR2 from the germline V gene are MGHRA and YSYEKL. CDR3 in DNA: TGCGCCAGCAGCCAAGTGCCAGCGGGAGGAAGCGAGCAGTACTTC. Protein sequence: CASSQVPAGGSEQYF.

This rearrangement joins TRBV7-9 to TRBJ1-2; 7 bases match TRBD1. Germline CDR1 SEHNR, CDR2 FQNEAQ (reference sequence). Germline trimming cut 4 bases from V and 8 bases from J; bases unmatched to any gene: 19. The CDR3 extends over 17 amino acids. The DNA for the CDR3 is TGTGCCAGCAGCTATTCTCACGACAGGGATGGGGGTGGGGGCTACACCTTC. Translation gives CASSYSHDRDGGGGYTF.

V and J are TRBV28 and TRBJ1-6, with a possible D match to TRBD1 (5 bases). The CDR3 covers 14 residues. Trimming stripped 10 bases from V and 1 base from J, with 11 bases between. CDR1 is MDHEN, CDR2 SYDVKM, per germline. CDR3 DNA sequence: TGTGCCACAGGGTGGGTGTCCTATAATTCACCCCTCCACTTT. Translation: CATGWVSYNSPLHF.

The J gene is TRBJ1-2, the V gene TRBV12-3 or TRBV12-4; D may be TRBD1 (6 bases). With 7 bases removed from V and 4 bases from J, the gap between germline ends came to 13 bases. This CDR3 has 13 amino acids. The CDR3 DNA reads TGTGCCAGCACCTACAGGGTTGGCTATGGCTACACCTTC. Protein: CASTYRVGYGYTF.

The genes are TRBV27 and TRBJ1-2; a possible D gene is TRBD1 (5 bases). Germline V CDR1 and CDR2: MNHEY, SMNVEV (reference sequence). This CDR3 comprises 16 residues. The V end was cut by 6 bases, the J end by 7 bases, with 24 bases between. CDR3 nucleotides: TGTGCCAGCAGGTCCGGCGGTGGGACGGTGGAGGGTGGCTACACCTTC. The encoded protein is CASRSGGGTVEGGYTF.

The chain links TRBV25-1 to TRBJ2-7, with D unresolved. CDR3 length: 12 amino acids. The germline gives CDR1 MGHDK, CDR2 SYGVNS. Trimming took 3 bases from V and 2 from J, leaving 5 bases between them. The CDR3 DNA reads as TGTGCCAGCAGTGATCTTACCTACGAGCAGTACTTC. It codes for CASSDLTYEQYF.

The sample holds one count of this clone. The chain recombines TRBV4-1 with TRBJ1-1; D is unclear. This CDR3 is built from 13 residues. The germline V gene has CDR1 MGHRA and CDR2 YSYEKL. Between the trimmed V and J ends, which lost 0 bases and 7 bases, there was a span of 9 bases. CDR3 region: CASSQDTAVEAFF. CDR3 bases: TGCGCCAGCAGCCAAGATACGGCGGTTGAAGCTTTCTTT.

This chain joins TRBV9 and TRBJ1-3; tentative D call: TRBD1 (6 bases). Trimming pared 4 bases from V and 2 bases from J, leaving 19 bases between. The V gene's germline CDR1 is SGDLS and CDR2 YYNGEE. There are 17 residues in the CDR3. The CDR3 loop reads CASSPQDRSWAGNTIYF. CDR3 sequence (DNA): TGTGCCAGCAGCCCTCAAGACAGGAGTTGGGCTGGAAACACCATATATTTT. Looking up the rest from reference TRBV9 and TRBJ1-3 gives the full variable domain: DSGVTQTPKHLITATGQRVTLRCSPRSGDLSVYWYQQSLDQGLQFLIQYYNGEERAKGNILERFSAQQFPDLHSELNLSSLELGDSALYFCASSPQDRSWAGNTIYFGEGSWLTVV.

The chain carries TRBV11-2 and TRBJ1-2; D not resolved. Between the trimmed V and J ends, which lost 5 bases and 8 bases, there was a span of 12 bases. In germline, CDR1 is SGHAT, CDR2 FQNNGV. The CDR3 loop spans 12 amino acids. The CDR3 DNA sequence: TGTGCCAGCAGCAGTGTTCGAGGCGGCTACACCTTC. This gives the protein CASSSVRGGYTF.

The chain recombines TRBV19 with TRBJ1-3; possibly TRBD1 for D (5 bases). Trimming took off 6 bases at V and 2 bases at J, with 17 bases between the two ends. Germline CDR1 reads LNHDA; CDR2 reads SQIVND (reference sequence). The CDR3 runs 16 residues. This CDR3 reads CASRGADKGPGNTIYF. In DNA form, the CDR3 reads TGTGCCAGTAGAGGCGCTGATAAGGGGCCTGGAAACACCATATATTTT.

V gene TRBV11-2 combines with J gene TRBJ1-2, with 7 bases fitting TRBD1. CDR1 SGHAT and CDR2 FQNNGV come from the germline V gene. V trimming: 5 bases; J trimming: 4 bases; junction bases outside the gene matches: 7. The CDR3 has 14 amino acids. The CDR3 nucleotides are TGTGCCAGCAGCACAACAACAGGGGTCTATGGCTACACCTTC. It codes for CASSTTTGVYGYTF. The full variable domain, completed using reference TRBV11-2 and TRBJ1-2, is EAGVAQSPRYKIIEKRQSVAFWCNPISGHATLYWYQQILGQGPKLLIQFQNNGVVDDSQLPKDRFSAERLKGVDSTLKIQPAKLEDSAVYLCASSTTTGVYGYTFGSGTRLTVV.

The CDR3: CASRGSGSSYEQYF. In DNA, the CDR3 is TGTGCCAGCAGGGGGAGCGGCTCCTCCTACGAGCAGTACTTC. The gene calls are TRBV6-5 and TRBJ2-7; perhaps TRBD2 as D (5 bases). V shed 6 bases and J shed 0 bases, with 12 bases lying between them. The germline CDR1 and CDR2 sequences are MNHEY and SVGAGI. The CDR3 loop spans 14 amino acids.

This chain links TRBV11-2 with TRBJ1-5, with 8 bases identical to TRBD1. The CDR3 runs to 16 residues. Trimming at V came to 4 bases and at J to 4 bases, leaving 9 bases not matched to a gene. CDR1 SGHAT and CDR2 FQNNGV come from the germline V gene. The CDR3 region has the DNA TGTGCCAGCAGCTCGGGGTCAGGGGGCAGGAATCAGCCCCAGCATTTT. Translation: CASSSGSGGRNQPQHF. Drawing the rest from reference TRBV11-2 and TRBJ1-5, the complete variable domain is EAGVAQSPRYKIIEKRQSVAFWCNPISGHATLYWYQQILGQGPKLLIQFQNNGVVDDSQLPKDRFSAERLKGVDSTLKIQPAKLEDSAVYLCASSSGSGGRNQPQHFGDGTRLSIL.

V is TRBV7-9 and J is TRBJ2-7; 11 positions agree with TRBD2. CDR1 is SEHNR and CDR2 is FQNEAQ in the germline V gene (reference sequence). V dropped 1 base and J dropped 3; count of bases not matched to a gene: 8. This CDR3 contains 17 residues. The CDR3 reads CASSLVVSSGGRYEQYF. The CDR3 nucleotides read TGTGCCAGCAGCTTAGTGGTCTCTAGCGGGGGGCGCTACGAGCAGTACTTC.

The rearrangement links TRBV11-2 to TRBJ1-4, with D possibly being TRBD1 (5 bases). Germline CDR1 and CDR2: SGHAT and FQNNGV. The CDR3 totals 14 residues. The ends were cut back, 5 bases at V and 4 bases at J, with 11 bases in the middle. This CDR3 reads CASSPQTVNEKLFF. CDR3 coding DNA: TGTGCCAGCAGCCCGCAGACAGTTAATGAAAAACTGTTTTTT. Supplemented by reference TRBV11-2 and TRBJ1-4, the full variable domain reads EAGVAQSPRYKIIEKRQSVAFWCNPISGHATLYWYQQILGQGPKLLIQFQNNGVVDDSQLPKDRFSAERLKGVDSTLKIQPAKLEDSAVYLCASSPQTVNEKLFFGSGTQLSVL.

CDR3 amino acids: CASSFRGNYEQYF. The CDR3 coding sequence is TGTGCCAGCAGTTTTAGAGGGAACTACGAGCAGTACTTC. This chain joins TRBV27 and TRBJ2-7; possibly TRBD2 for D (5 bases). With 3 bases removed from V and 3 bases from J, the gap between germline ends came to 9 bases. The length of the CDR3 is 13 residues. Germline CDR1 MNHEY, CDR2 SMNVEV (reference sequence).

The rearrangement joins TRBV12-3 or TRBV12-4 to TRBJ1-1; possibly TRBD1 for D (6 bases). The V end lost 6 bases, the J end lost 10 bases, and 18 bases lay between the germline ends. This CDR3 is 13 amino acids long. CDR3 region: CASSGQPIGRAFF. The CDR3 DNA follows: TGTGCCAGCAGCGGACAGCCCATAGGGCGAGCTTTCTTT.